This is a list of T cell receptor beta chains from one sample in a study of shared T cell receptors in the human thymus. The repertoire was sequenced with immunoSEQ multiplex PCR; TCRdb's copy has only in-frame clones and lacks some. The sample yields hundreds of thousands of clones, around 87% seen once. This sample also belongs to another study, concerning human thymus T cells.

Sequencing was carried out using thymocytes. The receptors were gathered from a boy under two years old with a congenital heart defect. CDR3s leave out the opening cysteine and the closing phenylalanine or tryptophan. Fields, in order: V gene, J gene, CDR3 protein.

V: TRBV2; J: TRBJ2-7; CDR3: ASSAGQGDYEQY
V: TRBV4-2; J: TRBJ2-3; CDR3: ASSQEGGGLAGMITDTQY
V: TRBV15; J: TRBJ2-5; CDR3: ATSRETGGTQY
V: TRBV18; J: TRBJ1-2; CDR3: ASSPPGDRNYGYT
V: TRBV5-1; J: TRBJ2-3; CDR3: ASSLGRDRTDTQY
V: TRBV6-1; J: TRBJ1-5; CDR3: ASNPEGDSNQPQH
V: TRBV27; J: TRBJ1-1; CDR3: ASSLTLDTEAF
V: TRBV7-8; J: TRBJ2-6; CDR3: ASSTRTGGGSRGANVLT
V: TRBV5-5; J: TRBJ2-7; CDR3: ASSLVQAHEQY
V: TRBV18; J: TRBJ1-1; CDR3: ATKDRGANTEAF
V: TRBV6-1; J: TRBJ1-5; CDR3: ASSELRARNQPQH
V: TRBV28; J: TRBJ2-7; CDR3: ASTDLGGSGDFDEQY
V: TRBV14; J: TRBJ2-5; CDR3: ASSQVSVEETQY
V: TRBV7-9; J: TRBJ2-3; CDR3: ASSPLRLAGGADTQY
V: TRBV7-9; J: TRBJ2-7; CDR3: ASSLARNFGSYEQY
V: TRBV5-5; J: TRBJ2-1; CDR3: ASSCGLAGANEQF
V: TRBV29-1; J: TRBJ1-2; CDR3: STSPGGANYGYT
V: TRBV13; J: TRBJ2-7; CDR3: ASSFAGTSGRKDEQY
V: TRBV12-1; J: TRBJ2-1; CDR3: ASSLVAGETAYNEQF
V: TRBV7-2; J: TRBJ2-5; CDR3: ASSLQTGRQETQY
V: TRBV5-1; J: TRBJ2-3; CDR3: ASSLAVRLAGGLRTDTQY
V: TRBV6-5; J: TRBJ1-3; CDR3: ASSRRSGNTIY
V: TRBV27; J: TRBJ1-1; CDR3: ASSSPKLMNTEAF
V: TRBV19; J: TRBJ2-7; CDR3: ATSDRGDYEQY
V: TRBV6-6; J: TRBJ1-5; CDR3: ASSYSHRGGQPQH
V: TRBV7-3; J: TRBJ2-3; CDR3: ASSLGEGSTDTQY
V: TRBV19; J: TRBJ1-5; CDR3: ASRRGRRWQPQH
V: TRBV5-6; J: TRBJ1-1; CDR3: ASSLAGQNTEAF
V: TRBV4-2; J: TRBJ2-1; CDR3: ASSQAELIRYNEQF
V: TRBV7-2; J: TRBJ2-3; CDR3: ASPTSGGNPSTDTQY
V: TRBV4-3; J: TRBJ2-5; CDR3: ASSQDRPPGGETQY
V: TRBV15; J: TRBJ2-7; CDR3: ATSSSKGRLSYEQY
V: TRBV5-4; J: TRBJ2-7; CDR3: ASSLSRAEEQY
V: TRBV18; J: TRBJ2-1; CDR3: ASSPAGAALNEQF